Shown below are 30 T cell receptor beta chains from a single sample sequenced in a study of T-cell reconstitution after alpha-beta-depleted transplantation in children. As it was prepared, the TCRbeta library received unique molecular identifiers. MiXCR, run by TCRdb on the PCR reads, gives a single entry per CDR3 protein. Of around 500,000 distinct CDR3 sequences in the sample, about 23% are singletons; the top ten hold less than 15%. The sequenced sample was PBMCs, mostly from graft donor cells, obtained 360 days after TCRalphabeta/CD19-depleted stem cell transplant. These receptors all stem from a boy in the first two years of life who had a stem cell transplant for acute myeloid leukemia, so the T cells may come from the graft donor.

The chain links TRBV29-1 to TRBJ1-4; the D gene is possibly TRBD1 (6 bases). Germline CDR1 SQVTM, CDR2 ANQGSEA. This CDR3 contains 13 residues. The V end lost 6 bases, the J end lost 10 bases, and 18 bases lay between the germline ends. The CDR3 spells CSVAGTSFGKLFF. The DNA of the CDR3 is TGCAGCGTGGCCGGGACATCATTCGGAAAACTGTTTTTT.

This clonotype came up a few times. The genes are TRBV6-1 and TRBJ2-2, with D unclear. From germline, CDR1 is MNHNS and CDR2 SASEGT. The CDR3 spans 16 residues. V was shortened by 6 bases and J by 2 bases, with 16 bases between the two germline ends. CDR3 sequence: CASSRTTSRNTGELFF. In DNA form, the CDR3 reads TGTGCCAGCAGCCGAACGACTTCGCGCAACACCGGGGAGCTGTTTTTT.

This clonotype was seen at least ten times. J is TRBJ1-2 and V is TRBV12-3 or TRBV12-4, with unresolved D. V was trimmed by 1 base and J by 5 bases, leaving 11 bases between them. This CDR3 comprises 14 residues. The CDR3 spells CASSLETELYGYTF. CDR3 sequence (DNA): TGTGCCAGCAGTTTAGAGACGGAACTTTATGGCTACACCTTC.

V and J are TRBV19 and TRBJ2-1, with 12 bases matching TRBD2. Germline CDR1 and CDR2: LNHDA and SQIVND (reference sequence). CDR3 length: 14 amino acids. Trimming cost V 5 bases and J 8 bases; bases outside gene matches: 4. The chain's CDR3 is CASSETSGGHEQFF. The CDR3 nucleotides are TGTGCCAGTAGTGAAACTAGCGGGGGGCATGAGCAGTTCTTC.

The table lists this clonotype with a few counts. The chain recombines TRBV29-1 with TRBJ2-2, with unresolved D. Germline lookup yields CDR1 SQVTM and CDR2 ANQGSEA. V dropped 5 bases and J dropped 6 bases, with 19 bases sitting between them. This CDR3 contains 15 residues. DNA for the CDR3: TGCAGCGTTAAACAGTCCGGTCTTATACCCGGGGAGCTGTTTTTT. Protein product: CSVKQSGLIPGELFF.

This clonotype was detected ten times or more. V gene TRBV20-1 combines with J gene TRBJ1-5; D not certain. Per germline, CDR1 DFQATT and CDR2 SNEGSKA (reference sequence). V was shortened by 0 bases and J by 5 bases, with 23 bases between the two germline ends. The CDR3 is 18 residues long. The CDR3 reads CSARDRGGIGRGYQPQHF. CDR3 nucleotides: TGCAGTGCTAGAGACCGTGGAGGGATAGGTCGTGGGTATCAGCCCCAGCATTTT.

This clonotype came up a few times. This chain joins TRBV28 and TRBJ2-7, with D maybe TRBD1 (6 bases). V gave up 5 bases and J gave up 4 bases, with 15 bases separating them. The CDR3 contains 14 residues. In germline, CDR1 is MDHEN, CDR2 SYDVKM. CDR3 protein: CASSRSGQRYEQYV. DNA of the CDR3: TGTGCCAGCAGTCGTTCTGGACAGAGGTACGAGCAGTACGTC.

V usage is TRBV12-3 or TRBV12-4 and J usage is TRBJ2-3; 8 positions agree with TRBD2. The V segment lost 5 bases and the J segment 3 bases; nucleotides outside the gene matches: 10. There are 16 residues in the CDR3. CDR3 sequence reads: CASSPNTGGRTDTQYF. In DNA, the CDR3 is TGTGCCAGCAGTCCCAACACGGGGGGGCGAACAGATACGCAGTATTTT.

Details on this clonotype: This sequence may be a read error, since a much larger clone differs from it by one base. The chain combines TRBV18 with TRBJ2-7; tentatively, D is TRBD2 (5 bases). This CDR3 comprises 14 residues. CDR1 is KGHSH, CDR2 LQKENI, per germline. CDR3 DNA sequence: TGTGCCAGCTCACCACAAGAGGGATCCTACGAGCAGTGCTTC. It translates to CASSPQEGSYEQCF.

Only a few counts were recorded for this clonotype. The genes are TRBV27 and TRBJ1-5, with D possibly TRBD1 on 5 matching bases. CDR1 and CDR2 from the germline V gene are MNHEY and SMNVEV (reference sequence). With 5 bases removed from V and 4 bases from J, the gap between germline ends came to 15 bases. This CDR3 spans 15 amino acids. In DNA, the CDR3 is TGTGCCAGCAGTGCCGTGGGAGGGGTAAATCAGCCCCAGCATTTT. Protein sequence: CASSAVGGVNQPQHF.

This clonotype was recorded a few times. The rearrangement joins TRBV12-3 or TRBV12-4 to TRBJ2-5; D not resolved. Trimming stripped 8 bases from V and 3 bases from J, with 13 bases between. The CDR3 extends over 13 amino acids. In DNA, the CDR3 is TGTGCCAGCCAACATCCTCCCGAAGAGACCCAGTACTTC. It yields the protein CASQHPPEETQYF.

This clonotype has just a few counts. V gene TRBV10-3 combines with J gene TRBJ2-1; tentative D call: TRBD1 (6 bases). The CDR3 totals 12 residues. CDR1 and CDR2 (germline): ENHRY, SYGVKD. V was shortened by 8 bases and J by 6 bases, with 11 bases between the two germline ends. The CDR3 reads CAICGTSNEQFF. The CDR3, as DNA: TGTGCCATCTGTGGGACAAGCAATGAGCAGTTCTTC.

The V gene is TRBV4-3, the J gene TRBJ2-3; TRBD2 matches at 15 bases. CDR1 LGHNA and CDR2 YSLEER come from the germline V gene. The CDR3 consists of 18 residues. Germline trimming cut 4 bases from V and 4 bases from J; bases unmatched to any gene: 9. CDR3 in DNA: TGCGCCAGCAGCCCCCTCGGGACTAGCGGGGGGAGGGCAGATACGCAGTATTTT. Translation: CASSPLGTSGGRADTQYF.

The rearrangement joins TRBV7-2 to TRBJ1-5, with D unresolved. V dropped 2 bases and J dropped 4 bases, with 12 bases sitting between them. Germline assignment: CDR1 SGHTA and CDR2 FQGNSA. This CDR3 comprises 15 residues. CDR3 nucleotide sequence: TGTGCCAGCAGCTTATATGGACGGGATAATCAGCCCCAGCATTTT. It translates to CASSLYGRDNQPQHF.

The V call is TRBV12-3 or TRBV12-4, the J call TRBJ2-5; D is perhaps TRBD2 (5 bases). The CDR3 is 15 residues long. V was cut by 6 bases and J by 4 bases, with 18 bases left in between. The CDR3 coding sequence is TGTGCCAGCAGCGAGTCGCCTCGGGAAGCAGAGACCCAGTACTTC. It is translated as CASSESPREAETQYF.

This clonotype occurred a few times. The chain is built from TRBV29-1 and TRBJ2-1; 7 positions match TRBD1. CDR1 is SQVTM, CDR2 ANQGSEA, per germline. J lost 6 bases, V lost 5 bases, and 13 bases had no gene match. CDR3 length: 15 amino acids. CDR3 sequence: CSVIPRQGPSNEQFF. The DNA for the CDR3 is TGCAGCGTTATCCCACGACAGGGACCTAGCAATGAGCAGTTCTTC.

This clonotype was seen a few times. The chain recombines TRBV29-1 with TRBJ2-1, with 12 bases identical to TRBD1. Germline loops: CDR1 SQVTM, CDR2 ANQGSEA. Trimming cost V 7 bases and J 3 bases; bases outside gene matches: 13. The CDR3 contains 17 residues. This CDR3 reads CSARDRGRQTYYNEQFF. In nucleotides, the CDR3 is TGCAGCGCCCGGGACAGGGGGCGACAAACATACTACAATGAGCAGTTCTTC.

This clonotype has just a few counts. This rearrangement joins TRBV6-5 to TRBJ2-2; D call uncertain. Germline V gives CDR1 MNHEY, CDR2 SVGAGI. V shed 10 bases and J shed 6 bases, with 9 bases lying between them. The CDR3 contains 11 residues. This CDR3 reads CAIPRAGELFF. CDR3 nucleotides: TGTGCCATCCCAAGAGCCGGGGAGCTGTTTTTT.

The J gene is TRBJ1-1, the V gene TRBV20-1; TRBD1 is a possible D gene (5 bases). Germline CDR1 and CDR2: DFQATT and SNEGSKA (reference sequence). V lost 6 bases and J lost 4, with 15 bases in between. This CDR3 spans 13 amino acids. The CDR3 bases are TGCAGTGCCAAGCGGGGGGAGAGCACTGAAGCTTTCTTT. The encoded protein is CSAKRGESTEAFF.

This chain links TRBV20-1 with TRBJ2-5, with 9 bases fitting TRBD2. V was clipped by 5 bases and J by 1 base; unmatched bases: 5. Germline V lookup: CDR1 DFQATT, CDR2 SNEGSKA (reference sequence). The length of the CDR3 is 14 residues. CDR3 residues: CSAGAGGSQETQYF. CDR3 nucleotides: TGCAGTGCTGGAGCGGGGGGATCCCAAGAGACCCAGTACTTC.

This clonotype was found many times. The chain uses TRBV5-1 and TRBJ2-5; 10 bases align to TRBD2. Germline-derived CDR1 and CDR2 are SGHRS and YFSETQ. The CDR3 runs 16 residues. J lost 4 bases, V lost 7 bases, and 13 bases had no gene match. The chain's CDR3 is CASCLAGAGFRETQYF. For the CDR3, the DNA is TGCGCCAGCTGCCTAGCGGGGGCCGGTTTTCGAGAGACCCAGTACTTC. Full variable domain (missing parts from reference TRBV5-1 and TRBJ2-5): KAGVTQTPRYLIKTRGQQVTLSCSPISGHRSVSWYQQTPGQGLQFLFEYFSETQRNKGNFPGRFSGRQFSNSRSEMNVSTLELGDSALYLCASCLAGAGFRETQYFGPGTRLLVL.

Only a few counts were recorded for this clonotype. Here the CDR3 DNA reads TGTGCCAGCAGATCTACAGTGGTAGCGAACACCGGGGAGCTGTTTTTT. Protein sequence: CASRSTVVANTGELFF. The rearrangement uses TRBV27 and TRBJ2-2; D not resolved. The germline CDR1 and CDR2 sequences are MNHEY and SMNVEV (reference sequence). The CDR3 length is 16 residues. V lost 6 bases and J lost 0, with 14 bases in between.

V is TRBV5-1 and J is TRBJ2-3; D gene uncertain. This CDR3 has 15 amino acids. In germline, CDR1 is SGHRS, CDR2 YFSETQ. The V end lost 2 bases, the J end lost 0 bases, and 10 bases lay between the germline ends. The CDR3 sequence: CASSFVRVSTDTQYF. The CDR3 bases are TGCGCCAGCAGCTTTGTAAGAGTTAGCACAGATACGCAGTATTTT.

This sequence joins TRBV4-3 and TRBJ2-5; 9 positions match TRBD2. The CDR3 is 16 amino acids. J was trimmed by 2 bases and V by 0 bases; bases with no gene match: 4. Germline lookup yields CDR1 LGHNA and CDR2 YSLEER. The chain's CDR3 is CASSQETAGGQETQYF. The CDR3 DNA reads as TGCGCCAGCAGCCAAGAGACGGCGGGGGGGCAAGAGACCCAGTACTTC.

This clonotype occurred a few times. The chain uses TRBV20-1 and TRBJ1-3; D may be TRBD1 (5 bases). Germline CDR1 DFQATT, CDR2 SNEGSKA (reference sequence). The CDR3 spans 14 residues. V dropped 5 bases and J dropped 2 bases, with 13 bases sitting between them. This CDR3 reads CSAPNGGTGNTIYF. Written as DNA, the CDR3 is TGCAGTGCTCCCAACGGGGGGACTGGAAACACCATATATTTT.

This clonotype showed up many times. This chain uses TRBV6-2 or TRBV6-3 with TRBJ2-5; D possibly uses TRBD1 or TRBD2 (5 bases each). Germline V gene sequence: CDR1 MNHEY, CDR2 SVGEGT. The V end lost 2 bases, the J end lost 4 bases, and 11 bases lay between the germline ends. The CDR3 sequence is 14 residues long. As DNA, the CDR3 is TGTGCCAGCAGTTACGGGACGATGGGAGAGACCCAGTACTTC. It codes for CASSYGTMGETQYF.

The chain links TRBV6-1 to TRBJ1-2, with 11 bases aligning to TRBD1. With V trimmed by 6 bases and J by 3 bases, 3 bases remained unmatched. The length of the CDR3 is 14 residues. Germline lookup yields CDR1 MNHNS and CDR2 SASEGT. CDR3: CASSWTGGDYGYTF. Here the CDR3 DNA reads TGTGCCAGCAGCTGGACAGGGGGCGACTATGGCTACACCTTC.

This clonotype was observed many times. The chain joins TRBV28 to TRBJ1-5; tentatively, D is TRBD1 (6 bases). V shed 3 bases and J shed 1 base, with 10 bases lying between them. The germline CDR1 and CDR2 sequences are MDHEN and SYDVKM. This CDR3 region has 15 residues. CDR3 loop: CASSFSGGSNQPQHF. The CDR3 DNA sequence: TGTGCCAGCAGTTTCTCCGGGGGCAGCAATCAGCCCCAGCATTTT.

This clonotype has only a few counts. The chain couples TRBV6-2 or TRBV6-3 to TRBJ1-1; D may be TRBD1 (6 bases). With 7 bases removed from V and 0 bases from J, the gap between germline ends came to 18 bases. In germline, CDR1 is MNHEY, CDR2 SVGEGT. The CDR3 is made up of 16 amino acids. The CDR3 here is CASTSPRQVMNTEAFF. As DNA, the CDR3 is TGTGCCAGCACTTCCCCCCGACAGGTTATGAACACTGAAGCTTTCTTT.

This chain connects TRBV7-2 to TRBJ2-4, with D perhaps matching TRBD1 (6 bases). Looked up from germline, CDR1 is SGHTA and CDR2 is FQGNSA. Trimming took 3 bases from V and 4 from J, leaving 10 bases between them. The CDR3 contains 14 residues. The CDR3 here is CASSLAGTKNIQYF. Here the CDR3 DNA reads TGTGCCAGCAGCTTGGCAGGGACAAAAAACATTCAGTACTTC.